The 30 T cell receptor beta chains below come from one sample, sequenced in a study of blood T cell repertoires in COVID-19. The assay was immunoSEQ multiplex PCR, and TCRdb's table has in-frame clones only and misses some. The sample lists more than 95,000 clones; 70% to 85% were seen once. The sample was peripheral blood. The receptor set was obtained from a man aged 45-65 years with acute or convalescent COVID-19.

The chain employs TRBV5-5 and TRBJ2-2; 8 nucleotides line up with TRBD2. CDR1 is SGHKS and CDR2 is YYEKEE in the germline V gene (reference sequence). The ends lost 2 bases at V and 0 bases at J; junction bases unmatched: 0. The CDR3 has 15 residues. The CDR3 bases are TGTGCCAGCAGCTTACTAGCGGCGAACACCGGGGAGCTGTTTTTT. The encoded protein is CASSLLAANTGELFF.

The V and J genes are TRBV27 and TRBJ1-1, with a weak D call TRBD1 (5 bases). Germline CDR1 MNHEY, CDR2 SMNVEV (reference sequence). The V and J ends lost 6 bases and 4 bases respectively, with 21 bases between them. The CDR3 runs to 16 residues. The CDR3 DNA reads TGTGCCAGCAGCCTTTCCTCGGGGGAGGGATTCACTGAAGCTTTCTTT. This gives the protein CASSLSSGEGFTEAFF.

V usage is TRBV7-8 and J usage is TRBJ2-3; D unresolved. V was clipped by 1 base and J by 1 base, with 9 bases between them. CDR1 SGHVS and CDR2 FQNEAQ come from the germline V gene. The CDR3 sequence is 15 residues long. The CDR3 spells CASSLVGQGTDTQYF. As DNA, the CDR3 is TGTGCCAGCAGCTTAGTGGGCCAGGGCACAGATACGCAGTATTTT.

The J gene is TRBJ2-5, the V gene TRBV7-9, with 7 bases lining up with TRBD2. With V trimmed by 1 base and J by 1 base, 9 bases remained unmatched. CDR3 length equals 17 residues. The germline CDR1 and CDR2 sequences are SEHNR and FQNEAQ (reference sequence). The CDR3, as DNA: TGTGCCAGCAGCTTAGTGGGGAGGGCAGGCCTCCAAGAGACCCAGTACTTC. Translating gives CASSLVGRAGLQETQYF.

The chain joins TRBV5-6 to TRBJ1-5, with 10 bases lining up with TRBD1. The CDR3 is made up of 15 amino acids. V was pared by 0 bases and J by 7 bases, with 4 bases of the junction left unmatched. Germline lookup yields CDR1 SGHDT and CDR2 YYEEEE. The DNA for the CDR3 is TGTGCCAGCAGCTTGGGACAGGGGGCTGGACAGCCCCAGCATTTT. This gives the protein CASSLGQGAGQPQHF.

The genes are TRBV5-6 and TRBJ2-7, with D perhaps matching TRBD2 (6 bases). The CDR3 covers 15 residues. Trimming removed 4 bases from V and 3 bases from J, with 17 bases in between. Germline CDR1 SGHDT, CDR2 YYEEEE. The CDR3 DNA reads TGTGCCAGCAGCCTTAGCGGACCCGGGGGCTACGAGCAGTACTTC. It specifies CASSLSGPGGYEQYF. Supplemented by reference TRBV5-6 and TRBJ2-7, the full variable domain reads DAGVTQSPTHLIKTRGQQVTLRCSPKSGHDTVSWYQQALGQGPQFIFQYYEEEERQRGNFPDRFSGHQFPNYSSELNVNALLLGDSALYLCASSLSGPGGYEQYFGPGTRLTVT.

This chain links TRBV7-9 with TRBJ1-2; 9 bases agree with TRBD1. V lost 5 bases and J lost 2; bases outside the gene matches: 6. The germline gives CDR1 SEHNR, CDR2 FQNEAQ (reference sequence). CDR3 size: 15 residues. The CDR3 sequence: CASSPLTGGNYGYTF. As DNA, the CDR3 is TGTGCCAGCAGCCCCCTGACAGGGGGAAACTATGGCTACACCTTC.

V gene TRBV28 combines with J gene TRBJ2-3; 9 positions match TRBD2. CDR1 and CDR2 from the germline V gene are MDHEN and SYDVKM. The CDR3 covers 17 residues. V shed 4 bases, J shed 3 bases, and the junction held 11 bases outside the gene matches. CDR3 amino acids: CASSSSTASGKTDTQYF. Written as DNA, the CDR3 is TGTGCCAGCAGTTCCTCGACGGCTAGCGGGAAAACAGATACGCAGTATTTT.

V is TRBV5-4 and J is TRBJ2-2; D remains unclear. Germline assignment: CDR1 SGHNT and CDR2 YYREEE (reference sequence). There are 17 residues in the CDR3. V was clipped by 0 bases and J by 1 base, with 13 bases between them. CDR3 region: CASSLGTKGGNTGELFF. As DNA, the CDR3 is TGTGCCAGCAGCTTGGGCACTAAAGGTGGGAACACCGGGGAGCTGTTTTTT.

This rearrangement joins TRBV19 to TRBJ2-2; no definite D call. V dropped 3 bases and J dropped 3 bases, with 11 bases sitting between them. The germline V gene encodes CDR1 LNHDA and CDR2 SQIVND (reference sequence). This CDR3 spans 15 amino acids. The CDR3 here is CASSIGELYTGELFF. The CDR3 region has the DNA TGTGCCAGTAGTATTGGTGAGCTTTACACCGGGGAGCTGTTTTTT. Based on the CDR3 plus reference TRBV19 and TRBJ2-2, the full variable domain is DGGITQSPKYLFRKEGQNVTLSCEQNLNHDAMYWYRQDPGQGLRLIYYSQIVNDFQKGDIAEGYSVSREKKESFPLTVTSAQKNPTAFYLCASSIGELYTGELFFGEGSRLTVL.

This clone was counted many times. This chain connects TRBV6-5 to TRBJ2-7; the match to TRBD2 covers 12 bases. J gave up 6 bases and V 5 bases, and 5 bases lay outside the gene matches. This CDR3 spans 14 amino acids. The germline CDR1 and CDR2 sequences are MNHEY and SVGAGI. CDR3 DNA sequence: TGTGCCAGCAGTCTAGCGGGAGGGCATGTCGAGCAGTACTTC. Amino acids: CASSLAGGHVEQYF.

The chain carries TRBV3-1 (or the pseudogene TRBV3-2) and TRBJ1-2; D is undetermined. The CDR3 is 17 residues long. V dropped 0 bases and J dropped 3 bases, with 17 bases sitting between them. Germline CDR1 LGHDT, CDR2 YNNKEL (reference sequence). The CDR3: CASSQEDPSRGDYGYTF. The CDR3, as DNA: TGTGCCAGCAGCCAAGAGGACCCATCCCGCGGGGACTATGGCTACACCTTC.

The V and J genes are TRBV27 and TRBJ1-1, with TRBD1 identical over 9 bases. The CDR3 contains 15 residues. The germline CDR1 and CDR2 sequences are MNHEY and SMNVEV (reference sequence). V was clipped by 3 bases and J by 4 bases; unmatched bases: 6. The CDR3 sequence is CASSLSPTGGTEAFF. The CDR3 nucleotides read TGTGCCAGCAGTTTGTCCCCGACAGGGGGCACTGAAGCTTTCTTT.

The V gene is TRBV7-9, the J gene TRBJ2-1; 9 bases fit TRBD1. The length of the CDR3 is 14 residues. Germline values: CDR1 SEHNR, CDR2 FQNEAQ (reference sequence). Trimming removed 5 bases from V and 9 bases from J; junction bases left unmatched: 8. CDR3 sequence (DNA): TGTGCCAGCAGCACAGGACAGGGGACCGGTGAGCAGTTCTTC. Translation gives CASSTGQGTGEQFF. The variable domain in full, completed from reference TRBV7-9 and TRBJ2-1, reads DTGVSQNPRHKITKRGQNVTFRCDPISEHNRLYWYRQTLGQGPEFLTYFQNEAQLEKSRLLSDRFSAERPKGSFSTLEIQRTEQGDSAMYLCASSTGQGTGEQFFGPGTRLTVL.

The V call is TRBV4-1, the J call TRBJ1-6, with TRBD1 identical over 8 bases. In germline, CDR1 is MGHRA, CDR2 YSYEKL. The V and J ends lost 0 bases and 7 bases, in that order; junction bases with no gene match: 5. This CDR3 comprises 16 residues. DNA of the CDR3: TGCGCCAGCAGCCAAGAAACAGGGGGGACCAATTCACCCCTCCACTTT. It specifies CASSQETGGTNSPLHF.

This clone has just a few counts. The chain is built from TRBV2 and TRBJ2-3, with D tentatively TRBD2 (6 bases). CDR3 length: 16 residues. In germline, CDR1 is SNHLY, CDR2 FYNNEI. Between the trimmed V and J ends, which lost 6 bases and 3 bases, there was a span of 19 bases. The CDR3 here is CASSAQTRTFTDTQYF. CDR3 DNA sequence: TGTGCCAGCAGCGCCCAGACTAGGACTTTTACAGATACGCAGTATTTT. The variable domain in full, completed from reference TRBV2 and TRBJ2-3, reads EPEVTQTPSHQVTQMGQEVILRCVPISNHLYFYWYRQILGQKVEFLVSFYNNEISEKSEIFDDQFSVERPDGSNFTLKIRSTKLEDSAMYFCASSAQTRTFTDTQYFGPGTRLTVL.

This chain connects TRBV5-4 to TRBJ2-3, with 9 bases lining up with TRBD2. Germline lookup yields CDR1 SGHNT and CDR2 YYREEE (reference sequence). Trimming removed 2 bases from V and 6 bases from J; junction bases left unmatched: 10. There are 16 residues in the CDR3. CDR3 region: CASSFGGRARQDTQYF. DNA for the CDR3: TGTGCCAGCAGCTTCGGCGGGAGGGCCAGACAGGATACGCAGTATTTT. Filled out from reference TRBV5-4 and TRBJ2-3, the complete variable domain reads ETGVTQSPTHLIKTRGQQVTLRCSSQSGHNTVSWYQQALGQGPQFIFQYYREEENGRGNFPPRFSGLQFPNYSSELNVNALELDDSALYLCASSFGGRARQDTQYFGPGTRLTVL.

This clone was seen once. The V and J genes are TRBV5-6 and TRBJ2-5; TRBD1 might be the D (6 bases). The CDR3 has 13 residues. Trimming removed 5 bases from V and 5 bases from J, with 13 bases in between. Looked up from germline, CDR1 is SGHDT and CDR2 is YYEEEE. This CDR3 reads CASSSGTSETQYF. CDR3 DNA: TGTGCCAGCAGTTCGGGGACATCCGAGACCCAGTACTTC.

This clone was seen only once. The V and J genes are TRBV5-1 and TRBJ2-3, with TRBD2 matching over 11 bases. In germline, CDR1 is SGHRS, CDR2 YFSETQ. This CDR3 region has 17 residues. The ends lost 3 bases at V and 2 bases at J; junction bases unmatched: 8. CDR3 region: CASSSILAGASTDTQYF. DNA for the CDR3: TGCGCCAGCAGCTCAATACTAGCGGGGGCTTCCACAGATACGCAGTATTTT. The complete variable domain, with remaining parts taken from reference TRBV5-1 and TRBJ2-3, reads KAGVTQTPRYLIKTRGQQVTLSCSPISGHRSVSWYQQTPGQGLQFLFEYFSETQRNKGNFPGRFSGRQFSNSRSEMNVSTLELGDSALYLCASSSILAGASTDTQYFGPGTRLTVL.

The rearrangement uses TRBV18 and TRBJ1-3; D is perhaps TRBD1 (6 bases). The CDR3 contains 17 residues. CDR1 is KGHSH, CDR2 LQKENI, per germline. Trimming removed 0 bases from V and 0 bases from J, with 12 bases in between. CDR3 region: CASSPPTGAYSGNTIYF. Written as DNA, the CDR3 is TGTGCCAGCTCACCACCGACAGGTGCCTACTCTGGAAACACCATATATTTT.

CDR3 coding DNA: TGTGCCTGTGACAGAAGCTCTGGAAACACCATATATTTT. As protein: CACDRSSGNTIYF. The V call is TRBV30, the J call TRBJ1-3; TRBD1 is a possible D gene (5 bases). This CDR3 region has 13 residues. Trimming shortened V by 6 bases and J by 0 bases, and 9 bases separated the two germline ends. Germline assignment: CDR1 GTSNPN and CDR2 SVGIG (reference sequence).

This chain uses TRBV2 with TRBJ2-5; 10 bases match TRBD2. Trimming took 5 bases from V and 4 from J; bases not matched to a gene: 4. This CDR3 region has 14 residues. Germline-derived CDR1 and CDR2 are SNHLY and FYNNEI. CDR3 residues: CASSLAGVGETQYF. CDR3 coding DNA: TGTGCCAGCAGTCTAGCGGGAGTGGGAGAGACCCAGTACTTC.

Only a few counts were recorded for this clone. CDR3 nucleotides: TGTGCCAGCAGCTTAGAAAGCCCAAGGCGGGAAAAACTGTTTTTT. Protein sequence: CASSLESPRREKLFF. The chain couples TRBV7-9 to TRBJ1-4; D not resolved. The CDR3 runs to 15 residues. CDR1 is SEHNR and CDR2 is FQNEAQ in the germline V gene (reference sequence). The germline V and J ends were trimmed by 1 base and 8 bases, with 14 bases remaining between them. Full variable domain (rest looked up from reference TRBV7-9 and TRBJ1-4): DTGVSQNPRHKITKRGQNVTFRCDPISEHNRLYWYRQTLGQGPEFLTYFQNEAQLEKSRLLSDRFSAERPKGSFSTLEIQRTEQGDSAMYLCASSLESPRREKLFFGSGTQLSVL.

This clone was counted a single time. The V call is TRBV5-6, the J call TRBJ2-5; D perhaps matches TRBD2 (5 bases). CDR1 is SGHDT, CDR2 YYEEEE, per germline. Trimming took off 5 bases at V and 4 bases at J, with 12 bases between the two ends. The CDR3 sequence is 13 residues long. The CDR3 coding sequence is TGTGCCAGCAGTTGGTCTAGCCGAGAGACCCAGTACTTC. Amino acid sequence: CASSWSSRETQYF.

This rearrangement joins TRBV2 to TRBJ1-6; 8 bases align to TRBD1. Germline V gene data show CDR1 as SNHLY and CDR2 as FYNNEI. This CDR3 is 14 amino acids long. J lost 4 bases, V lost 10 bases, and 6 bases had no gene match. CDR3 coding DNA: TGTGCCACCGGGACAGGAGTTTATAATTCACCCCTCCACTTT. It yields the protein CATGTGVYNSPLHF. The whole variable domain, remainder taken from reference TRBV2 and TRBJ1-6, is EPEVTQTPSHQVTQMGQEVILRCVPISNHLYFYWYRQILGQKVEFLVSFYNNEISEKSEIFDDQFSVERPDGSNFTLKIRSTKLEDSAMYFCATGTGVYNSPLHFGNGTRLTVT.

The chain employs TRBV9 and TRBJ2-7, with D unclear. Germline V gene lookup returns CDR1 SGDLS and CDR2 YYNGEE. This CDR3 spans 14 amino acids. V lost 0 bases and J lost 0, with 7 bases in between. The CDR3 DNA reads as TGTGCCAGCAGCGTAGCCCCGAGCTCCTACGAGCAGTACTTC. It codes for CASSVAPSSYEQYF.

In this sample, this clone turned up once. The chain combines TRBV5-1 with TRBJ2-7, with 9 bases fitting TRBD2. Germline-derived CDR1 and CDR2 are SGHRS and YFSETQ. CDR3 length equals 16 residues. J was trimmed by 6 bases and V by 4 bases; bases with no gene match: 14. CDR3 bases: TGCGCCAGCAGCCCTCCCGGAGGGCGGGAGGGCCCCGAGCAGTACTTC. It yields the protein CASSPPGGREGPEQYF.

The chain links TRBV19 to TRBJ1-6; tentatively, D is TRBD1 (6 bases). CDR3 size: 13 residues. CDR1 and CDR2 from the germline V gene are LNHDA and SQIVND (reference sequence). V was trimmed by 6 bases and J by 8 bases, leaving 11 bases between them. The DNA for the CDR3 is TGTGCCAGTAGATTTGCAGGGGATTCACCCCTCCACTTT. Translation gives CASRFAGDSPLHF.

The chain recombines TRBV2 with TRBJ1-6; no clear D. Germline V gene data show CDR1 as SNHLY and CDR2 as FYNNEI. V lost 7 bases and J lost 7, with 11 bases in between. The CDR3 runs to 13 residues. CDR3: CASMARTNSPLHF. Here the CDR3 DNA reads TGTGCCAGCATGGCCAGAACCAATTCACCCCTCCACTTT.

This clone appeared a single time. This chain connects TRBV5-5 to TRBJ1-4; a weak D match, TRBD1 (6 bases). The V end was cut by 4 bases, the J end by 5 bases, with 18 bases between. CDR3 length: 16 amino acids. In germline, CDR1 is SGHKS, CDR2 YYEKEE (reference sequence). The CDR3 is CASSPMGNRANEKLFF. The CDR3, as DNA: TGTGCCAGCAGCCCCATGGGGAACAGGGCAAATGAAAAACTGTTTTTT.